Listed here is a single T cell receptor beta chain. Its antigen is unidentified. The junction departs from germline at one end; a sequencing error may be responsible. Sequencing was done on patients that had shown CD8+CD57+ cell expansion by flow cytometry. Blood was sampled before the patients had received any therapy. The sample comes from a study of CD8+CD57+ T cells in acquired aplastic anemia. At the level of the study: Sorted CD4+ and CD8+ cells yielded DNA averaging around 3 ug. General study results and limits: Simpson's diversity of CD8+ cells was not significantly different in patients compared with controls. It was found that more than 25 CD8+ CDR3 sequences were shared between patients and controls.

Both TCR beta VDJ combination and CDR3 sequence profiling were carried out. Genomic DNA was the template for this profiling. MiXCR, run by TCRdb on the reads, gives a single entry per CDR3 protein. Of about 260,000 distinct CDR3 sequences listed, approximately 82% were seen once; the top ten hold about 41%. CDR1 and CDR2 from the germline V gene are SEHNR and FQNEAQ (reference sequence). This CDR3 is 14 amino acids long. This clonotype was obtained from a human donor with aplastic anemia. Sequencing used sorted CD4+, CD8+, or CD8+CD57+ T cells (not recorded which) from PBMCs. The chain joins TRBV7-9 to TRBJ1-6, with a weak D call TRBD1 (5 bases). CDR3 sequence reads: CASSGGPHSGANVF. DNA of the CDR3: TGTGCCAGCAGCGGGGGACCGCACTCTGGGGCCAACGTCTTT. Based on the CDR3 plus reference TRBV7-9 and TRBJ1-6, the full variable domain is DTGVSQNPRHKITKRGQNVTFRCDPISEHNRLYWYRQTLGQGPEFLTYFQNEAQLEKSRLLSDRFSAERPKGSFSTLEIQRTEQGDSAMYLCASSGGPHSGANVFGNGTRLTVT.